Following are 26 T cell receptor beta chains from one sample sequenced in a study of T cells in localized non-small cell lung cancer. Assay: immunoSEQ multiplex PCR; the TCRdb copy retains only in-frame clones and omits some. The sample includes around 35,000 clones, around 93% of them seen just once. This material consisted of peripheral blood, taken before any cancer treatment. All receptors come from a female donor aged 60 or older with stage I lung adenocarcinoma.

The chain recombines TRBV5-6 with TRBJ2-7; the D gene is possibly TRBD1 (5 bases). This CDR3 has 14 residues. Germline CDR1 SGHDT, CDR2 YYEEEE. V was shortened by 0 bases and J by 0 bases, with 7 bases between the two germline ends. The CDR3 protein is CASSLAGYSYEQYV. In nucleotides, the CDR3 is TGTGCCAGCAGCTTGGCAGGGTACTCCTACGAGCAGTACGTC.

The V call is TRBV6-5, the J call TRBJ2-7, with a weak D call TRBD2 (6 bases). This CDR3 has 14 residues. From germline, CDR1 is MNHEY and CDR2 SVGAGI. Trimming took 2 bases from V and 2 from J, leaving 10 bases between them. CDR3 loop: CASSYRPGAYEQYV. Here the CDR3 DNA reads TGTGCCAGCAGTTACAGGCCGGGAGCCTACGAGCAGTACGTC.

The CDR3 DNA reads as TGTGCCAGCACTAAAGGGGGGGACAGGGACAAGAATGGCTACACCTTC. Its protein is CASTKGGDRDKNGYTF. V usage is TRBV2 and J usage is TRBJ1-2, with 9 positions matching TRBD1. Trimming removed 7 bases from V and 6 bases from J; junction bases left unmatched: 15. The CDR3 has 16 amino acids. CDR1 SNHLY and CDR2 FYNNEI come from the germline V gene.

A few counts support this clone. This chain connects TRBV7-9 to TRBJ2-3, with 8 bases aligning to TRBD2. The CDR3 length is 14 residues. Germline assignment: CDR1 SEHNR and CDR2 FQNEAQ (reference sequence). Trimming removed 5 bases from V and 4 bases from J; junction bases left unmatched: 5. The CDR3 coding sequence is TGTGCCAGCAGCCTTAGCGGGGACCCAGATACGCAGTATTTT. Translating it yields CASSLSGDPDTQYF.

The chain uses TRBV19 and TRBJ1-3; 8 nucleotides agree with TRBD1. The CDR3 extends over 15 amino acids. Looked up from germline, CDR1 is LNHDA and CDR2 is SQIVND (reference sequence). After removal of 4 bases from V and 3 bases from J, the junction contained 5 bases not matched to a gene. The CDR3 DNA is TGTGCCAGTAGTAGACAGGGGCAGTTTGGAAACACCATATATTTT. Its protein product is CASSRQGQFGNTIYF.

The CDR3 nucleotides are TGTGCCAGCAGCTTAGATATACTAGACAATGAGCAGTTCTTC. Protein product: CASSLDILDNEQFF. The chain has TRBV11-2 and TRBJ2-1, with TRBD2 as a possible D gene (5 bases). This CDR3 is 14 amino acids long. Trimming pared 0 bases from V and 5 bases from J, leaving 8 bases between. Germline CDR1 reads SGHAT; CDR2 reads FQNNGV.

This sequence joins TRBV11-2 and TRBJ2-2; 9 nucleotides align to TRBD1. The J segment lost 6 bases and the V segment lost 5 bases, leaving 13 bases of the junction unmatched. The CDR3 spans 17 residues. The germline V gene encodes CDR1 SGHAT and CDR2 FQNNGV. CDR3 DNA sequence: TGTGCCAGCAGCCAATTAAACAGGGGGCGCTCGGCCGGGGAGCTGTTTTTT. Translated, it gives CASSQLNRGRSAGELFF.

The rearrangement joins TRBV10-1 to TRBJ2-1, with 8 bases that match TRBD2. Losses at the gene ends were 4 bases for V and 14 bases for J; bases not matched to a gene: 7. This CDR3 is built from 12 residues. CDR1 WNHNN and CDR2 SYGVQD come from the germline V gene (reference sequence). The CDR3 spells CASSVGREAEFF. The DNA of the CDR3 is TGCGCCAGCAGTGTAGGGCGGGAGGCAGAGTTCTTC.

The chain uses TRBV28 and TRBJ1-2; D unclear. CDR3 length: 15 residues. Germline-derived CDR1 and CDR2 are MDHEN and SYDVKM. The V gene lost 4 bases and the J gene lost 6 bases, with 18 bases spanning the gap. The CDR3 loop is CASSSSARFVDGYTF. CDR3 in DNA: TGTGCCAGCAGTTCGTCGGCGCGGTTTGTTGATGGCTACACCTTC.

The table lists this clone with a count of one. The V and J genes are TRBV10-3 and TRBJ2-3; the D is unclear. The CDR3 is 14 residues long. Germline assignment: CDR1 ENHRY and CDR2 SYGVKD. The germline V and J ends were trimmed by 2 bases and 2 bases, with 8 bases remaining between them. The CDR3 DNA follows: TGTGCCATCAGTGAGGGCCAGGCCACAGATACGCAGTATTTT. Its protein is CAISEGQATDTQYF.

The V gene is TRBV19, the J gene TRBJ2-1; a possible D gene is TRBD2 (5 bases). Germline V gene sequence: CDR1 LNHDA, CDR2 SQIVND (reference sequence). The CDR3 consists of 16 residues. Trimming removed 6 bases at V and 5 bases at J, with 20 bases between. CDR3 DNA: TGTGCCAGTAGACTCTCGGGGAGCCTCGGTAACAATGAGCAGTTCTTC. Translated, it gives CASRLSGSLGNNEQFF.

The chain has TRBV21-1 and TRBJ2-1; the tabulated D call, TRBD1, remains unverified against the DNA. TRBV21-1 is a documented pseudogene. This CDR3 contains 10 residues. The CDR3 coding sequence is TGTGCCAGCAGTACAGGGGGCCAGTTCTTC. Its protein product is CASSTGGQFF.

This chain links TRBV6-1 with TRBJ1-1; D unclear. Trimming cost V 0 bases and J 6 bases, with 8 bases left between them. This CDR3 spans 13 amino acids. In germline, CDR1 is MNHNS, CDR2 SASEGT. The CDR3 region is CASSEALLPEAFF. CDR3 sequence (DNA): TGTGCCAGCAGTGAAGCCCTACTCCCTGAAGCTTTCTTT.

The chain employs TRBV19 and TRBJ2-7; 9 bases fit TRBD1. V lost 3 bases and J lost 4; bases outside the gene matches: 4. The CDR3 is 14 residues long. Germline lookup yields CDR1 LNHDA and CDR2 SQIVND (reference sequence). The CDR3 DNA sequence: TGTGCCAGTAGTATTGCGGGACAGGGTTACGAGCAGTACTTC. Its translation is CASSIAGQGYEQYF.

V gene TRBV5-1 combines with J gene TRBJ1-4; tentative D call: TRBD1 (6 bases). This CDR3 is 14 amino acids long. Trimming cost V 5 bases and J 7 bases, with 15 bases left between them. Germline V lookup: CDR1 SGHRS, CDR2 YFSETQ. Written as DNA, the CDR3 is TGCGCCAGCAGTTTATTGGACAGCAGTGAAAAACTGTTTTTT. This gives the protein CASSLLDSSEKLFF.

The chain uses TRBV6-5 and TRBJ1-2, with D maybe TRBD1 (6 bases). Germline CDR1 is MNHEY and CDR2 is SVGAGI. CDR3 size: 16 residues. The V gene lost 2 bases and the J gene lost 2 bases, with 15 bases spanning the gap. The CDR3: CASSYPRGGTNYGYTF. The CDR3, as DNA: TGTGCCAGCAGTTACCCACGAGGGGGGACAAACTATGGCTACACCTTC.

This clone was seen just once. V usage is TRBV11-2 and J usage is TRBJ2-2; D may be TRBD1 (6 bases). Deletions cut 0 bases from V and 11 bases from J, with 16 bases between. From germline, CDR1 is SGHAT and CDR2 FQNNGV. The CDR3 totals 15 residues. The CDR3, as DNA: TGTGCCAGCAGCTTAGAGGGGGCCCAGCGACACGAGCTGTTTTTT. It is translated as CASSLEGAQRHELFF.

The V and J genes are TRBV5-1 and TRBJ1-1, with D uncertain. V shed 4 bases and J shed 1 base, with 11 bases lying between them. Germline V gene sequence: CDR1 SGHRS, CDR2 YFSETQ. The CDR3 has 14 amino acids. CDR3 nucleotides: TGCGCCAGCAGCCAGTTCGACTCGAACACTGAAGCTTTCTTT. Amino acid sequence: CASSQFDSNTEAFF.

This clone was recorded a few times. The chain combines TRBV7-2 with TRBJ2-4; D unresolved. Germline CDR1 SGHTA, CDR2 FQGNSA. The CDR3 is 13 residues long. V was shortened by 3 bases and J by 4 bases, with 7 bases between the two germline ends. As DNA, the CDR3 is TGTGCCAGCAGCTTCCGGCTAAAAAACATTCAGTACTTC. It specifies CASSFRLKNIQYF. Full variable domain (missing parts from reference TRBV7-2 and TRBJ2-4): GAGVSQSPSNKVTEKGKDVELRCDPISGHTALYWYRQSLGQGLEFLIYFQGNSAPDKSGLPSDRFSAERTGGSVSTLTIQRTQQEDSAVYLCASSFRLKNIQYFGAGTRLSVL.

V usage is TRBV5-1 and J usage is TRBJ2-5, with D possibly being TRBD1 (8 bases). The CDR3 is 16 amino acids. V was pared by 2 bases and J by 2 bases, with 16 bases between. In germline, CDR1 is SGHRS, CDR2 YFSETQ. In DNA, the CDR3 is TGCGCCAGCAGCTTAACAGGGGGGGAAAATCAAGAGACCCAGTACTTC. Residues: CASSLTGGENQETQYF.

The chain links TRBV7-2 to TRBJ2-1; 8 positions match TRBD1. There are 15 residues in the CDR3. The J segment lost 1 base and the V segment lost 5 bases, leaving 4 bases of the junction unmatched. Per germline, CDR1 SGHTA and CDR2 FQGNSA. The CDR3 is CASSTRQGSYNEQFF. The DNA of the CDR3 is TGTGCCAGCAGCACCAGACAGGGGTCCTACAATGAGCAGTTCTTC.

The rearrangement joins TRBV28 to TRBJ2-5; TRBD2 agrees at 8 bases. Germline loops: CDR1 MDHEN, CDR2 SYDVKM. This CDR3 is 15 amino acids long. The trim removed 6 bases at V and 4 bases at J, leaving 10 bases unmatched. The chain's CDR3 is CASRPLLAAGETQYF. The CDR3 DNA reads TGTGCCAGCAGGCCCTTACTAGCGGCGGGAGAGACCCAGTACTTC.

The V call is TRBV18, the J call TRBJ1-1; D is uncertain. CDR1 and CDR2 from the germline V gene are KGHSH and LQKENI. The CDR3 covers 12 residues. Trimming cost V 5 bases and J 4 bases, with 8 bases left between them. The CDR3 region is CASSSKGTEAFF. The CDR3 DNA follows: TGTGCCAGCTCATCGAAGGGCACTGAAGCTTTCTTT.

This chain joins TRBV7-2 and TRBJ1-5, with 7 bases lining up with TRBD1. With 6 bases clipped from V and 3 bases from J, the junction kept 8 bases outside the gene matches. CDR1 is SGHTA, CDR2 FQGNSA, per germline. The CDR3 totals 15 residues. The DNA of the CDR3 is TGTGCCAGCAGTTCCGTGCAGGGGGTCAATCAGCCCCAGCATTTT. Residues: CASSSVQGVNQPQHF.

The chain couples TRBV7-2 to TRBJ1-4; D is unclear. Germline CDR1 SGHTA, CDR2 FQGNSA. This CDR3 is 15 amino acids long. The V gene lost 2 bases and the J gene lost 2 bases, with 9 bases spanning the gap. CDR3 in DNA: TGTGCCAGCAGCTTAATGGGGAGCACTAATGAAAAACTGTTTTTT. This translates into CASSLMGSTNEKLFF.

The count of this clone is one. The genes are TRBV28 and TRBJ2-1; 7 bases agree with TRBD1. CDR3 length: 15 residues. CDR1 is MDHEN, CDR2 SYDVKM, per germline. V lost 6 bases to trimming and J lost 6 bases; unmatched junction nucleotides: 11. The CDR3 region has the DNA TGTGCCAGCAGCTCCCGGGACAGACAATTCAATGAGCAGTTCTTC. Translation: CASSSRDRQFNEQFF.